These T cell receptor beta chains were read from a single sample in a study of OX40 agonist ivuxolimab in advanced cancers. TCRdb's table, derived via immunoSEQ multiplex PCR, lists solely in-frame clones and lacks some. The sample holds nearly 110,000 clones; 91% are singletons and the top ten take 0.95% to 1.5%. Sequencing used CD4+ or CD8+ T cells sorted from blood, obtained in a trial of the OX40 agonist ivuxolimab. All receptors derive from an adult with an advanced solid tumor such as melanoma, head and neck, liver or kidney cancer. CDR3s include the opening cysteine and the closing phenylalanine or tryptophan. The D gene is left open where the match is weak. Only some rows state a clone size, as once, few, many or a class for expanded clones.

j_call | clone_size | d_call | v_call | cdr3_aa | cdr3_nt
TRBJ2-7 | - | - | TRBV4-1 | CASRATEGSGSSYEQYF | TGCGCCAGCAGGGCTACCGAAGGGTCAGGGAGCTCCTACGAGCAGTACTTC
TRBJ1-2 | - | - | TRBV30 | CAWSPGPHGYTF | TGTGCCTGGAGTCCGGGGCCCCATGGCTACACCTTC
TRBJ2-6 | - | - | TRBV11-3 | CASSLVWEAGSGANVLTF | TGTGCCAGCAGCTTAGTTTGGGAGGCAGGCTCTGGGGCCAACGTCCTGACTTTC
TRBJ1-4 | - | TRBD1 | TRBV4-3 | CASSQRLRTGALPDEKLFF | TGCGCCAGCAGCCAACGCCTCCGGACAGGGGCCCTACCAGATGAAAAACTGTTTTTT
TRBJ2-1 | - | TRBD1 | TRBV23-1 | CASSHWGGQGTDNEQFF | TGCGCCAGCAGTCATTGGGGTGGACAGGGCACGGACAATGAGCAGTTCTTC
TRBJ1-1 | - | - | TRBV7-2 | CASSPRVVMNTEAFF | TGTGCCAGCAGCCCTCGGGTGGTTATGAACACTGAAGCTTTCTTT
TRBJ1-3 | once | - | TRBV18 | CASRGGISGNTIYF | TGTGCCAGCCGAGGGGGGATCTCTGGAAACACCATATATTTT
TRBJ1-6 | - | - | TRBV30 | CACPATTGSYNSPLHF | TGTGCCTGCCCTGCTACCACTGGCTCCTATAATTCACCCCTCCACTTT
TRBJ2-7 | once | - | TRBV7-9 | CASSPSYEQYF | TGTGCCAGCAGCCCCAGTTACGAGCAGTACTTC
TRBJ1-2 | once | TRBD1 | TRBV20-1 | CSAGTATGYTF | TGCAGTGCGGGGACAGCCACTGGCTACACCTTC
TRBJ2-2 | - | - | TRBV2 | CASNPSGTLTGELFF | TGTGCCAGCAACCCAAGCGGAACCCTCACCGGGGAGCTGTTTTTT
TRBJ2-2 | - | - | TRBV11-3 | CASSQQSSTGELFF | TGTGCCAGCAGCCAACAGTCGAGTACCGGGGAGCTGTTTTTT
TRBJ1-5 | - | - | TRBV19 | CASSGRGNQPQHF | TGTGCCAGTAGCGGCAGGGGAAATCAGCCCCAGCATTTT
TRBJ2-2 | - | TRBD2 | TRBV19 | CASSIERASGRYTGELFF | TGTGCCAGTAGTATAGAAAGGGCTAGCGGGAGGTACACCGGGGAGCTGTTTTTT
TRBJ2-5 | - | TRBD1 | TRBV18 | CASSPSTGGRETQYF | TGTGCCAGCTCACCCTCGACAGGGGGCCGGGAGACCCAGTACTTC
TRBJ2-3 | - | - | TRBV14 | CASSQSRAPTDTQYF | TGTGCCAGCAGCCAATCCAGGGCCCCCACAGATACGCAGTATTTT
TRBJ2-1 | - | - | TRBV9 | CASSVGPGEQFF | TGTGCCAGCAGCGTAGGGCCAGGGGAGCAGTTCTTC
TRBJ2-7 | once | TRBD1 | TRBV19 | CASSIANGQGAYEQYF | TGTGCCAGTAGTATAGCCAACGGACAGGGGGCGTACGAGCAGTACTTC
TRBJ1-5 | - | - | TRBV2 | CASRRQVGNQPQHF | TGTGCCAGCAGGAGACAGGTTGGCAATCAGCCCCAGCATTTT
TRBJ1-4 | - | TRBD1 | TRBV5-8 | CASSIRTGSEKLFF | TGTGCCAGCAGCATTCGGACAGGGAGTGAAAAACTGTTTTTT
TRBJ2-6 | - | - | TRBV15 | CATSSFWLGSGANVLTF | TGTGCCACCAGCAGTTTTTGGCTAGGCTCTGGGGCCAACGTCCTGACTTTC
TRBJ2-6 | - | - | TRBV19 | CASSDTASGANVLTF | TGTGCCAGTAGTGACACAGCCTCTGGGGCCAACGTCCTGACTTTC
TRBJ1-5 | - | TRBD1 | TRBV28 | CASREQGAGNQPQHF | TGTGCCAGCAGGGAGCAGGGGGCTGGCAATCAGCCCCAGCATTTT
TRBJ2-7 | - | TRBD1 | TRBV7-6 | CASSSQGQGAYEQYF | TGTGCCAGCAGCTCGCAGGGACAGGGGGCCTACGAGCAGTACTTC
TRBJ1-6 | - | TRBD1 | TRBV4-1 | CASSQDARGLSSNSPLHF | TGCGCCAGCAGCCAAGATGCCAGGGGGTTGTCTAGTAATTCACCCCTCCACTTT
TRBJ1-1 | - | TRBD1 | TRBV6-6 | CASSNNGQGGNTEAFF | TGTGCCAGCAGTAATAACGGACAGGGAGGGAACACTGAAGCTTTCTTT